Listed below are T cell receptor beta chains from one sample, sequenced in a study of response to subunit inactivated influenza vaccine. Using its own MiXCR run on the RT-PCR reads, TCRdb lists one record per CDR3 protein. The sample holds more than 550,000 distinct CDR3 sequences; about 11% are singletons and the top ten take around 10%. In addition, the sample was reused for a study of T cells expressing NK-cell markers.

The sequences come from PBMCs from blood, collected on the day of vaccination. These receptors were obtained from a man aged 50-59 years who received an inactivated influenza vaccine. CDR3s leave out the opening cysteine and the closing phenylalanine or tryptophan. The D gene is left open where the match is weak.

- | 9 | TRBV10-3 | AISGNTEAF
TRBD1 | 14 | TRBV4-2 | ASSQVQGQGLDEQY
- | 13 | TRBV28 | ASRVRGSGANVLT
- | 15 | TRBV3-1 | ASSQEGRDWPTGEQY
TRBD1 | 13 | TRBV10-3 | AISEGTGITDTQY
TRBD2 | 17 | TRBV27 | ASTGLAGTKPLAKNIQY
- | 13 | TRBV20-1 | SAHSRGGGSYGYT
TRBD1 | 12 | TRBV4-3 | ASSQGQGANEQF
- | 13 | TRBV6-1 | ASTATGRPNEKLF
- | 14 | TRBV30 | AWSTGDDSDTDTQY
TRBD2 | 11 | TRBV11-2 | ASTSDWTSSQY
TRBD2 | 12 | TRBV7-2 | AGQGLAGTGEQF
TRBD2 | 14 | TRBV7-9 | ASSSNLAGDPYEQY
- | 13 | TRBV10-3 | AISESRVRDSPLH
- | 10 | TRBV6-2/TRBV6-3 | ASSYTGYEQY
- | 14 | TRBV4-1 | ASSQTTADGTGELF
- | 13 | TRBV4-2 | ASAGRDSSTDTQY
- | 9 | TRBV5-1 | ASSLNDEQF
TRBD2 | 13 | TRBV5-1 | ASRASGIGAGELF
- | 10 | TRBV12-3/TRBV12-4 | ASKSTWEKLF
- | 12 | TRBV10-1 | ASTPDRFFGTQY
- | 11 | TRBV28 | ASSLIGVDTQY
- | 12 | TRBV12-3/TRBV12-4 | ASSLVRDIGELF
- | 13 | TRBV28 | ASSPPRVGGNTIY
- | 13 | TRBV5-4 | ASSFGGADSYEQY
TRBD1 | 15 | TRBV24-1 | ATSEAGTGDHSYEQY
TRBD2 | 12 | TRBV29-1 | SVVGTRPTGELF
TRBD2 | 11 | TRBV28 | ASSLPSGDEQY
TRBD2 | 14 | TRBV2 | ASSSGGESSTDTQY
TRBD2 | 13 | TRBV7-3 | ASSPQGLAEETQY
- | 11 | TRBV28 | ASRGALAYEQY
- | 12 | TRBV5-1 | ASSLAGRVTEQY
- | 12 | TRBV28 | ASSPPGRDYGYT
TRBD1 | 14 | TRBV12-3/TRBV12-4 | ASSPRTGDNTGELF
- | 10 | TRBV20-1 | SASTPTDTQY
TRBD2 | 11 | TRBV9 | ASCLAGGYVQY
- | 10 | TRBV7-2 | ASSYETDTQY
TRBD1 | 11 | TRBV20-1 | SASGQGAYEQY
TRBD1 | 14 | TRBV5-1 | ASSFVTGGMNTEAF
TRBD2 | 16 | TRBV5-4 | ATGGSGRKEVSYNEQF
TRBD2 | 11 | TRBV11-3 | ASSVAGGSEQF
TRBD1 | 13 | TRBV7-9 | ASSRGTDGGYGYT
TRBD1 | 13 | TRBV7-2 | ASSPRQGGSETQY